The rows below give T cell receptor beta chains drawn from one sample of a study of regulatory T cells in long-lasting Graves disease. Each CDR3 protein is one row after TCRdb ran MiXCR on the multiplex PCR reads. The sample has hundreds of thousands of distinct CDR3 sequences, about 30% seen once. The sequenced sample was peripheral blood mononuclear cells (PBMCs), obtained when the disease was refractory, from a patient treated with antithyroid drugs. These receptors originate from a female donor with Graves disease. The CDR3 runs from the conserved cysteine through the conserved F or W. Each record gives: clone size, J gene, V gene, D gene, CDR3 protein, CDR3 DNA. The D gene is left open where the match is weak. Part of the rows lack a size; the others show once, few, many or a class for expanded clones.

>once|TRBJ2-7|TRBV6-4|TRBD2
CASSGGTSGRAIYEQYF
TGTGCCAGCAGTGGAGGGACTAGCGGGAGGGCCATCTACGAGCAGTACTTC
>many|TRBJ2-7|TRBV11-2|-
CASSSTGSQSYEQYF
TGTGCCAGCAGCTCGACAGGTTCGCAGTCCTACGAGCAGTACTTC
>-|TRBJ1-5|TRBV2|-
CASSFSSGQPQHF
TGTGCCAGCAGCTTCTCTTCGGGGCAGCCCCAGCATTTT
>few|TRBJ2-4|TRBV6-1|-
CASRADGLAKNIQYF
TGTGCCAGCAGAGCTGACGGACTAGCCAAAAACATTCAGTACTTC
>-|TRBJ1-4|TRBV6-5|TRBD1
CASSYSGQGAHFATNEKLFF
TGTGCCAGCAGTTACTCGGGGCAGGGGGCCCATTTTGCAACTAATGAAAAACTGTTTTTT
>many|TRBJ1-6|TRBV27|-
CASSLGDGNSPLHF
TGTGCCAGCAGTTTAGGGGACGGGAATTCACCCCTCCACTTT
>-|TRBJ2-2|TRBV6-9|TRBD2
CASSFTQPLAGDNTGELFF
TGTGCCAGCAGTTTTACTCAACCCCTAGCGGGAGACAACACCGGGGAGCTGTTTTTT
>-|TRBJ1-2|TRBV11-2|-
CASTPWGDPNYGYTF
TGTGCCAGCACCCCTTGGGGGGATCCTAACTATGGCTACACCTTC
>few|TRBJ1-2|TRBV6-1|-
CASSRNRDHGYTF
TGTGCCAGCAGCCGTAACAGGGACCATGGCTACACCTTC
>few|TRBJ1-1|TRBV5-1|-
CASSGRRGLSTEAFF
TGCGCCAGCAGTGGGAGAAGAGGGTTGAGCACTGAGGCTTTCTTT
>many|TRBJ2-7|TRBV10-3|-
CAISESKKQYF
TGTGCCATCAGTGAGTCGAAAAAGCAGTACTTC
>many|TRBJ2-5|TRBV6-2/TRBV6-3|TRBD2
CASRRTSVQETQYF
TGTGCCAGCAGGAGGACTAGCGTTCAAGAGACCCAGTACTTC
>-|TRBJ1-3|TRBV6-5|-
CASSYLTPRTTGNTIYF
TGTGCCAGCAGTTACCTTACCCCCCGGACAACGGGAAACACCATATATTTT
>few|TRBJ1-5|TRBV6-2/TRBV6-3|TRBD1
CASSEGDSLNQPQHF
TGTGCCAGCAGTGAAGGGGACAGTCTCAATCAGCCCCAGCATTTT
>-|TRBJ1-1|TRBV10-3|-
CAISESRGYTEAFF
TGTGCCATCAGTGAGTCCCGGGGATACACTGAAGCTTTCTTT
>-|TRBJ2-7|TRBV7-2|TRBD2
CASSLYPSGSSRYEQYF
TGTGCCAGCAGCTTATATCCTAGCGGGAGTTCCAGGTACGAGCAGTACTTC
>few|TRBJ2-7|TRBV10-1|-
CASSGDVNEQYF
TGCGCCAGCAGTGGGGACGTCAACGAGCAGTACTTC
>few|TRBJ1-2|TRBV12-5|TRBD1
CASAMGQGAFQGGYTF
TGTGCTAGTGCCATGGGACAGGGGGCCTTTCAGGGCGGCTACACCTTC
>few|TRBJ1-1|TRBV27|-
CASKTQGKAEAFF
TGTGCCAGCAAGACCCAGGGTAAGGCTGAAGCTTTCTTT
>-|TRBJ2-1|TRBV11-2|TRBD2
CASSLALAGGFGNEQFF
TGTGCCAGCAGCTTAGCTCTAGCGGGAGGGTTCGGCAATGAGCAGTTCTTC
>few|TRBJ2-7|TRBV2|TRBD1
CASKRQGSPYEQYF
TGTGCCAGCAAGAGACAGGGGAGCCCCTACGAGCAGTACTTC
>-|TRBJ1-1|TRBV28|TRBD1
CASSPPPPGTGGTEAFF
TGTGCCAGCAGCCCTCCCCCCCCGGGGACAGGGGGCACTGAAGCTTTCTTT
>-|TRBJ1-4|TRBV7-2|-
CASSLQGRPPLGEKLFF
TGTGCCAGCAGCTTACAAGGACGGCCACCTCTAGGCGAAAAACTGTTTTTT
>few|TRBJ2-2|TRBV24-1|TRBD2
CATSDAPGGGELFF
TGTGCCACCAGTGATGCCCCGGGGGGCGGGGAGCTGTTTTTT
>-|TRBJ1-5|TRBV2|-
CASSLLAGPQHF
TGTGCCAGCAGTTTATTAGCGGGGCCCCAGCATTTT
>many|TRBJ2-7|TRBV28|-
CASSFRTLPEQYF
TGTGCCAGCAGTTTTCGGACCCTTCCCGAGCAGTACTTC
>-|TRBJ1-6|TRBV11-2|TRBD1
CASSLQGGSPLHF
TGTGCCAGCAGCTTACAGGGGGGTTCACCCCTCCACTTT
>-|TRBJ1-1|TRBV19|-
CASSTMGGPNTEAFF
TGTGCCAGTAGTACCATGGGGGGCCCGAACACTGAAGCTTTCTTT
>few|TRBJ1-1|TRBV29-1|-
CSVEVENTEAFF
TGCAGCGTTGAGGTTGAGAACACTGAAGCTTTCTTT
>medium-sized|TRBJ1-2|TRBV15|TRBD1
CATSSGTGGFYGYTF
TGTGCCACCAGCTCCGGGACAGGGGGTTTCTATGGCTACACCTTC
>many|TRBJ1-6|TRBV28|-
CASIHPGGLGSPLHF
TGTGCCAGCATTCACCCGGGGGGGCTGGGTTCACCCCTCCACTTT
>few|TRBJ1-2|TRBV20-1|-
CSASRRENYGYTF
TGCAGTGCCTCCAGGCGGGAGAACTATGGCTACACCTTC
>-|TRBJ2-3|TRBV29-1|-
CSVDGSGTDTQYF
TGCAGCGTTGACGGGAGCGGGACAGATACGCAGTATTTT
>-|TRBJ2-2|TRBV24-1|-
CATSKGGGTGELFF
TGTGCCACCAGTAAGGGTGGGGGGACCGGGGAGCTGTTTTTT
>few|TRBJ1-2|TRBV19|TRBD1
CATTTGTGVGYGYTF
TGTGCCACTACAACGGGGACAGGCGTAGGCTATGGCTACACCTTC
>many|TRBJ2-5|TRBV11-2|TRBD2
CASSLELAGVSGETQYF
TGTGCCAGCAGCTTAGAACTAGCGGGAGTATCTGGAGAGACCCAGTACTTC
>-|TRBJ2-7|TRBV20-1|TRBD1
CSARGDRAYEQYF
TGCAGTGCTAGGGGGGACAGGGCCTACGAGCAGTACTTC